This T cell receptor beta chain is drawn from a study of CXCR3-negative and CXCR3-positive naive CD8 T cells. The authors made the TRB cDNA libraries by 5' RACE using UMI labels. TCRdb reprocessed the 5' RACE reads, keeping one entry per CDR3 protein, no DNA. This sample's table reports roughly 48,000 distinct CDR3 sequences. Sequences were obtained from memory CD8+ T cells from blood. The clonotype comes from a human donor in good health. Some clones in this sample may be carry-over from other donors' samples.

CDR3 protein: CASRPSGGYNEQFF. This sequence joins TRBV7-8 and TRBJ2-1; the D call of TRBD1 rests on TCRdb alone, since no DNA is present to check it. The CDR3 covers 14 residues. CDR1 is SGHVS and CDR2 is FQNEAQ in the germline V gene.